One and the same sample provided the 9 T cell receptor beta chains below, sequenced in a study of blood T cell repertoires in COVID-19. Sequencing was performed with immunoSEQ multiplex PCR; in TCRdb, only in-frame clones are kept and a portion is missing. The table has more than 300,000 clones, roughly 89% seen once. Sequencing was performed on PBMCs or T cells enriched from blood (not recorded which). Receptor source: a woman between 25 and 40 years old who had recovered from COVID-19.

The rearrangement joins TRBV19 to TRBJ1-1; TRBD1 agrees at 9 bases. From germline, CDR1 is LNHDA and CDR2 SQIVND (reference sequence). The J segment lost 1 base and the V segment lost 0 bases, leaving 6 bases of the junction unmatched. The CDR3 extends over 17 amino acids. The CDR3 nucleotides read TGTGCCAGTAGTATAGAAAACAGGGGGCTGGCGAACACTGAAGCTTTCTTT. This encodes CASSIENRGLANTEAFF.

CDR3 sequence reads: CASSLPVRGLIYGYTF. The DNA of the CDR3 is TGTGCCAGCAGCCTGCCGGTTAGAGGGTTGATCTATGGCTACACCTTC. This chain uses TRBV5-6 with TRBJ1-2; D remains ambiguous. Germline CDR1 reads SGHDT; CDR2 reads YYEEEE. Trimming took off 4 bases at V and 4 bases at J, with 20 bases between the two ends. The CDR3 totals 16 residues.

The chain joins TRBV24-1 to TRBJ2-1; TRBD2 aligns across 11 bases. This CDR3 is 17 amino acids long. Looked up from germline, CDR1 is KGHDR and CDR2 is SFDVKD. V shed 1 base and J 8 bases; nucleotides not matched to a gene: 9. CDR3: CATSDFTLAGGNHEQFF. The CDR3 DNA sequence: TGTGCCACCAGTGATTTCACTCTAGCGGGAGGTAACCATGAGCAGTTCTTC.

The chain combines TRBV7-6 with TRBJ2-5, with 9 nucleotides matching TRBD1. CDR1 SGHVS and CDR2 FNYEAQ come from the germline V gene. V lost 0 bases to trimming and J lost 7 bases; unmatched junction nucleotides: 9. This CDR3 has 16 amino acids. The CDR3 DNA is TGTGCCAGCAGCTTAGCCTACAGGGGGCGCGGGGGGACCCAGTACTTC. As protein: CASSLAYRGRGGTQYF.

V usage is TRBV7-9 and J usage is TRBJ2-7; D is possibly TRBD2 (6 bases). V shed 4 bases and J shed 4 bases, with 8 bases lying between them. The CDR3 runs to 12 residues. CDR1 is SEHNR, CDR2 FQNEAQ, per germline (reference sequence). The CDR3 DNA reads TGTGCCAGCAGCTCGGGACTTTACGAGCAGTACTTC. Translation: CASSSGLYEQYF.

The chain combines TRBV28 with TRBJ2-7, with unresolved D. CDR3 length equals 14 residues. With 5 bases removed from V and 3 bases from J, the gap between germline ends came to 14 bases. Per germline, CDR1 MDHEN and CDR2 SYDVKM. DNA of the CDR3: TGTGCCAGCAGTCGTATTTTAGTTATCTACGAGCAGTACTTC. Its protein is CASSRILVIYEQYF.

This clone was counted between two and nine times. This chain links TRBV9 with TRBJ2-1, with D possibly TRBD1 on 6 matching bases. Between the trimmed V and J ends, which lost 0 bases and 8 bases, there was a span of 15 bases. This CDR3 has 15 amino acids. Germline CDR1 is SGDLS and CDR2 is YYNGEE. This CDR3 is CASSVGDRLIDEQFF. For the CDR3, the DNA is TGTGCCAGCAGCGTAGGAGACAGGTTAATCGATGAGCAGTTCTTC.

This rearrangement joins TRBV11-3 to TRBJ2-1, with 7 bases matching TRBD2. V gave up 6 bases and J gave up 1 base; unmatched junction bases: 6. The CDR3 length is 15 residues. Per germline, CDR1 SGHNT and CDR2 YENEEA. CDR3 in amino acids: CASRLGEGSYNEQFF. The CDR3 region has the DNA TGTGCCAGCAGACTGGGGGAGGGATCCTACAATGAGCAGTTCTTC.

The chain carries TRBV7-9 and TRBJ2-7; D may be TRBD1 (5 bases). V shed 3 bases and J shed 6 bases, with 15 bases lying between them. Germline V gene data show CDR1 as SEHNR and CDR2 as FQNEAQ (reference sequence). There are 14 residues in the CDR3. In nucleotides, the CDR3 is TGTGCCAGCAGCTTTTGGGGCAGGGTAGGCGAGCAGTACTTC. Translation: CASSFWGRVGEQYF.